This T cell receptor beta chain appears in the sequencing data of a study of blood T cells in healthy people across ages. A second PCR of roughly 6 to 12 cycles used a sample-barcoded 5' primer and a J-beta primer mix. Tags on each cDNA molecule came from a template-switch adaptor with 12 random nucleotides. In TCRdb, the 5' RACE reads were re-called with MiXCR into one record per CDR3 protein. The repertoire has about 1.4 million distinct CDR3 sequences, approximately 60% of them found once; the top ten carry 6.5% to 8.5%. V gave up 4 bases and J gave up 14 bases; unmatched junction bases: 17. The CDR3 has 15 amino acids. Germline values: CDR1 MDHEN, CDR2 SYDVKM. The people who gave samples were healthy Caucasians from Russia, aged roughly 6 to 100.

This receptor was obtained from a man between 18 and 29 years old in good health. This chain joins TRBV28 and TRBJ2-3; TRBD1 matches 8 bases. The sequenced sample consisted of blood. Here the CDR3 reads CASSSHPRLGQGRYF. CDR3 in DNA: TGTGCCAGCAGTTCCCATCCGCGACTCGGACAGGGCCGGTATTTT.